This is a list of T cell receptor beta chains from one sample in a study of T cell responses to AZD1222 COVID-19 vaccine. The protocol was immunoSEQ multiplex PCR, while the TCRdb copy is restricted to in-frame clones and leaves out a portion. Among some 160,000 clones listed, approximately 93% were seen once. This material consisted of peripheral blood, taken on day 0 of AZD1222 vaccination. The receptors here all came from an adult in good health. CDR3s include the opening cysteine and the closing phenylalanine or tryptophan.

cdr3_length v_call cdr3_aa
15 TRBV6-6 CASSRGLAGIGELFF
15 TRBV27 CASSPRVTGNSPLHF
15 TRBV6-6 CASTFGTASTDTQYF
16 TRBV15 CATSRDRGFSGNTIYF
20 TRBV24-1 CATSGGLGRDITNIGYGYTF
13 TRBV2 CASSEGTGGGYTF
13 TRBV19 CASSLSEGTEAFF
15 TRBV6-2/TRBV6-3 CASSLQILGADTQYF
16 TRBV5-6 CASSLRPSGPGYEQYF
16 TRBV7-9 CASSLTGISPFREQYF
16 TRBV2 CASSAKRTAPNYGYTF
17 TRBV5-1 CASSLAVIGGQNTEAFF
16 TRBV6-1 CASSGGHGGATYEQYF
17 TRBV10-3 CAISESKVAGPEEGYTF
14 TRBV7-2 CASSFGQGGQPQHF
14 TRBV5-8 CASSRTYSNQPQHF